This T cell receptor (beta chain) was sequenced during a study of blood T cell repertoires in COVID-19. About the study: Some COVID-19 samples were acute and others convalescent; all came from the United States, Italy and Spain.

The V end was cut by 1 base, the J end by 5 bases, with 11 bases between. CDR3 size: 14 residues. Looked up from germline, CDR1 is MGHDK and CDR2 is SYGVNS. The repertoire was sequenced with immunoSEQ multiplex PCR; TCRdb's copy has only in-frame clones and lacks some. The profile covers around 290,000 clones, with around nine tenths appearing a single time and roughly 2% taken by the ten largest. The chain uses TRBV25-1 and TRBJ2-5, with TRBD1 as a possible D gene (6 bases). Sequenced sample: PBMCs or T cells enriched from blood (not recorded which). This sequence originates from a woman in her fifties or sixties in a cohort exposed to, infected with or recovered from COVID-19 (not recorded which). The CDR3 nucleotides read TGTGCCAGCAGTGAATTTACAGGGTGGGAGACCCAGTACTTC. This translates into CASSEFTGWETQYF.